This section outlines one T cell receptor beta chain sequence together with its context. The antigen is undetermined. The CDR3 has 13 residues. V lost 3 bases to trimming and J lost 5 bases, with 10 bases between them. CDR1 is MGHRA and CDR2 is YSYEKL in the germline V gene. The repertoire was sequenced with immunoSEQ multiplex PCR; TCRdb's copy has only in-frame clones and lacks some. The repertoire holds approximately 47,000 clones, over 90% seen once, with roughly 6.8% in the top ten. The source of the sample is a study of OX40 agonist ivuxolimab in advanced cancers. In the study overall: Three patients had partial responses: one hepatocellular carcinoma, two cutaneous melanoma.

Broader study findings: Among T cells, CD8+ cells averaged more expanded clones than CD4+ cells. Clonal expansion in partial responders at 0.1-3.0 mg/kg ranked among the lowest.

The chain links TRBV4-1 to TRBJ1-1; no firm D call. The specimen comprised CD4+ or CD8+ T cells sorted from blood, sampled in a trial of the OX40 agonist ivuxolimab. This clonotype was sampled from an adult with an advanced solid tumor such as melanoma, head and neck, liver or kidney cancer. The CDR3: CASSQLDRTEAFF. For the CDR3, the DNA is TGCGCCAGCAGCCAGCTCGATCGGACTGAAGCTTTCTTT.